This section outlines one TCR beta chain sequence together with its context. This entry belongs to a study of blood T cell repertoires in COVID-19. Background on the study: Italy, Spain and the United States were the sources of the convalescent and acute COVID-19 samples. The analysed material was cDNA or gDNA that came from T cells, B-cell-depleted T cells, or PBMCs.

This CDR3 contains 19 residues. Germline trimming cut 1 base from V and 3 bases from J; bases unmatched to any gene: 12. Germline lookup yields CDR1 LGHNT and CDR2 FRNRAP. Source study methods: Researchers report that nucleated cell counts were estimated from reference gene primer amplification. TCRdb keeps only in-frame clones here, not all; method: immunoSEQ multiplex PCR. V, J and clone size were drawn from that table, and D and trimming were deduced from the DNA. The repertoire has about 280,000 clones, roughly 90% of them found once; the top ten carry roughly 5%. The receptor was derived from a man between 40 and 49 years old with acute or convalescent COVID-19. What was sequenced was peripheral blood. The J gene is TRBJ2-3, the V gene TRBV12-5; TRBD2 agrees at 11 bases. The CDR3, as DNA: TGTGCTAGTGGTTTGGGGGCGCCCCTGACTAGCGGGGTGACAGATACGCAGTATTTT. Amino acids: CASGLGAPLTSGVTDTQYF.